The subject of this entry is one TCR beta chain. Germline V CDR1 and CDR2: MNHNS, SASEGT. The CDR3 is 14 residues long. Trimming stripped 7 bases from V and 0 bases from J, with 13 bases between. Random-hexamer reverse transcription was applied to about 0.45 to 1 ug RNA. TCRdb reanalysed the immunoSEQ multiplex PCR reads using MiXCR and keeps one entry per CDR3 protein. The profile shows some 150,000 distinct CDR3 sequences, around 94% of them singletons. The data are from a study of CD8 T cells in Susac syndrome. In blood CD8+ and CD4+ T cells, TCR beta underwent sequencing. Controls were age- and sex-matched healthy donors. The CD8+ and CD4+ T cells were isolated magnetically using a negative isolation approach, whereas the TEMRA cells were enriched by FACS.

V usage is TRBV6-1 and J usage is TRBJ2-7; possibly TRBD1 for D (5 bases). The specimen sequenced was CD4+ T cells from PBMCs. The TCR comes from a human donor in good health. The CDR3 reads CASKSGISSYEQYF. CDR3 sequence (DNA): TGTGCCAGCAAGTCAGGGATCAGCTCCTACGAGCAGTACTTC.